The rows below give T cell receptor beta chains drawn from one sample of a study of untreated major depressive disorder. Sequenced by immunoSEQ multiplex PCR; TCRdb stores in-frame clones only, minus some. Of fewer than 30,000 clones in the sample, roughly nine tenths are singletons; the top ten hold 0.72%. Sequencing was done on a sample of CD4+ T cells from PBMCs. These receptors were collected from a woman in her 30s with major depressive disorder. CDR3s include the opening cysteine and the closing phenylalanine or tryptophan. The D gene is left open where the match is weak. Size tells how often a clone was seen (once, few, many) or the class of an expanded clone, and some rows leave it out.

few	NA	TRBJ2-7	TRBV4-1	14	TGCGCCAGCAGCCCGAGGGGCCACGGGTACGAGCAGTACTTC	CASSPRGHGYEQYF
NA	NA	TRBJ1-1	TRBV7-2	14	TGTGCCAGCAGCCGCGGGACTCAGAACACTGAAGCTTTCTTT	CASSRGTQNTEAFF
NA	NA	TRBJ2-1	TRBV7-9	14	TGTGCCAGCAGCACTTACAGGGAAGTCAATGAGCAGTTCTTC	CASSTYREVNEQFF
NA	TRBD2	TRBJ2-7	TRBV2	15	TGTGCCAGCAGTGAAGATTACGGGAGGGCCTACGAGCAGTACTTC	CASSEDYGRAYEQYF
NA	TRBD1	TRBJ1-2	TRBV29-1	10	TGCAGCGCGACAGGGAATGGCTACACCTTC	CSATGNGYTF
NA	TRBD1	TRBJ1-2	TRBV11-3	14	TGTGCCAGCAGCTTGGACCGGACAGGCTATGGCTACACCTTC	CASSLDRTGYGYTF
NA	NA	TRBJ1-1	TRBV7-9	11	TGTGCCAGCAGCGCCGGGCCTGAAGCTTTCTTT	CASSAGPEAFF
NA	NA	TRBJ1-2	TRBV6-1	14	TGTGCCAGCAGTGAAGACAGAGTTAACTATGGCTACACCTTC	CASSEDRVNYGYTF
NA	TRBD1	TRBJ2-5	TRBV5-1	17	TGCGCCAGCAGCTTGTCTGACAGGGCCATACCCCAAGAGACCCAGTACTTC	CASSLSDRAIPQETQYF
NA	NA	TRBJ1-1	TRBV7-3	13	TGTGCCAGCAGCTTATGGCAGAACACTGAAGCTTTCTTT	CASSLWQNTEAFF
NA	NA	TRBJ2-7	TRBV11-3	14	TGTGCCAGCAGCTTTGTCCAGGGGACCTACGAGCAGTACTTC	CASSFVQGTYEQYF
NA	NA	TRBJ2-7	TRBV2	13	TGTGCCAGCAGTGATCAGGACCCCTACGAGCAGTACTTC	CASSDQDPYEQYF
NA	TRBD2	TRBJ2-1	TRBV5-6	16	TGTGCCAGCAGCTTGCGGCGACTAGCGGTCTACAATGAGCAGTTCTTC	CASSLRRLAVYNEQFF
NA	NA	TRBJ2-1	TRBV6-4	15	TGTGCCAGCAGTGAGGGTTCGACCTCCTACAATGAGCAGTTCTTC	CASSEGSTSYNEQFF
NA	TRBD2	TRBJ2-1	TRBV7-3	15	TGTGCCAGCAGCCCAAGCGGGAGGACCTACAATGAGCAGTTCTTC	CASSPSGRTYNEQFF
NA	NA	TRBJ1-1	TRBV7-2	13	TGTGCCAGCAGCCCAACCACCATCACTGAAGCTTTCTTT	CASSPTTITEAFF
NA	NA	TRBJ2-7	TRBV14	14	TGTGCCAGCAGCCACCTCCGAACGGGGTTGGGGAAGTACTTC	CASSHLRTGLGKYF
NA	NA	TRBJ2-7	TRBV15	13	TGTGCCACCAGCAGAGAACCGGTCTACGAGCAGTACTTC	CATSREPVYEQYF
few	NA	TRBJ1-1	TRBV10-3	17	TGTGCCATCAACCCCATGGGAGGCAGTCCAATGAACACTGAAGCTTTCTTT	CAINPMGGSPMNTEAFF
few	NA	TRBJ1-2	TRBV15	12	TGTGCCACCAGCCCGCGGGGCTATGGCTACACCTTC	CATSPRGYGYTF
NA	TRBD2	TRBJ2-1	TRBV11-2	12	TGTGCCAGCAGCCGGGGGGTTACCGAGCAGTTCTTC	CASSRGVTEQFF
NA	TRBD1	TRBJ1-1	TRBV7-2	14	TGTGCCAGCAGCTTAGGTGGGCAGGGGGGAACAGCTTTCTTT	CASSLGGQGGTAFF
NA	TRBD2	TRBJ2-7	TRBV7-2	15	TGTGCCAGCAGCTTATTGCGGGGGGGGCCCTACGAGCAGTACTTC	CASSLLRGGPYEQYF
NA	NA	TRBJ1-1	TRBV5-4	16	TGTGCCAGCAGCTTGGGGGGACGGACCATGGTCACTGAAGCTTTCTTT	CASSLGGRTMVTEAFF
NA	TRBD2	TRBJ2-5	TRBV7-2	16	TGTGCCAGCAGCCCCCGAGCTAGCGGGAAGGGAGAGACCCAGTACTTC	CASSPRASGKGETQYF
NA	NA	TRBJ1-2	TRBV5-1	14	TGCGCCAGCAGCCCATGGACATTGGCGGCTGGCTACACCTTC	CASSPWTLAAGYTF
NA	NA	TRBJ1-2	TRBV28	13	TGTGCCAGCAGTACACAGGCCGCTTATGGCTACACCTTC	CASSTQAAYGYTF
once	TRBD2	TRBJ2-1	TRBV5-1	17	TGCGCCAGCAGCAGCGGGACTAGCGGGAGGGCCCGGAATGAGCAGTTCTTC	CASSSGTSGRARNEQFF